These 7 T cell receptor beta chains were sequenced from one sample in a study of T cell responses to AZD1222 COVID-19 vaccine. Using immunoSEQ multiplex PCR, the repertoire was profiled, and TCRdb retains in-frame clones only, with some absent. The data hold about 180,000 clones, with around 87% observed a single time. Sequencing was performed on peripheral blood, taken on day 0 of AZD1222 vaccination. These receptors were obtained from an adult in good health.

The CDR3 sequence: CASSPRDRSSGANVLTF. The DNA for the CDR3 is TGTGCCAGCAGCCCCCGGGACAGAAGTTCTGGGGCCAACGTCCTGACTTTC. The V gene is TRBV5-4, the J gene TRBJ2-6; the match to TRBD1 covers 7 bases. This CDR3 is built from 17 residues. CDR1 is SGHNT and CDR2 is YYREEE in the germline V gene (reference sequence). The trim removed 4 bases at V and 1 base at J, leaving 8 bases unmatched.

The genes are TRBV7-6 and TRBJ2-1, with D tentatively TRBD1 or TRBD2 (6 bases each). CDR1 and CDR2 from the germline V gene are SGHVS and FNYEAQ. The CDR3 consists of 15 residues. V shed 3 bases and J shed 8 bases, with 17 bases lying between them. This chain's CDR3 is CASSFGGIISDEQFF. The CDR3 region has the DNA TGTGCCAGCAGCTTCGGGGGCATCATCTCGGATGAGCAGTTCTTC.

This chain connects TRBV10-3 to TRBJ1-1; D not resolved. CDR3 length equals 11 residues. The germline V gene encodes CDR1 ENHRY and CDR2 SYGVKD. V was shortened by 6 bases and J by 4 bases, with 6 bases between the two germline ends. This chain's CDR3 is CAIRESTEAFF. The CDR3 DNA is TGTGCCATCAGGGAAAGCACTGAAGCTTTCTTT.

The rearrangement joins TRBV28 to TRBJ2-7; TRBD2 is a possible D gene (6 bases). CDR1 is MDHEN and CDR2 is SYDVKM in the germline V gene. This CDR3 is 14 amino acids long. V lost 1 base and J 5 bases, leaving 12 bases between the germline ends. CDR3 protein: CASSLLSGDHEQYF. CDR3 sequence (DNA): TGTGCCAGCAGTTTATTATCGGGGGACCACGAGCAGTACTTC.

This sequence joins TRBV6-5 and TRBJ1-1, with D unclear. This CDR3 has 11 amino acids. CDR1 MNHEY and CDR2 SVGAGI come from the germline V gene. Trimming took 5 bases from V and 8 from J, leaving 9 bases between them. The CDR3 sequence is CASSLEAEAFF. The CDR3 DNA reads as TGTGCCAGCAGTCTTGAAGCCGAAGCTTTCTTT.

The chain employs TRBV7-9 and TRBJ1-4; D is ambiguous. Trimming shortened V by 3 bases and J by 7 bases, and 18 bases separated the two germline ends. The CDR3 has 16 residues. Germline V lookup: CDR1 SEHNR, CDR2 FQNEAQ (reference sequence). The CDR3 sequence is CASSFEGRAWGEKLFF. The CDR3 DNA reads TGTGCCAGCAGCTTCGAGGGCCGCGCCTGGGGTGAAAAACTGTTTTTT.

This chain's CDR3 is CASTQRAGDEQFF. CDR3 coding DNA: TGTGCCAGCACACAGAGGGCAGGCGATGAGCAGTTCTTC. The V call is TRBV11-2, the J call TRBJ2-1; a possible D gene is TRBD2 (5 bases). The CDR3 runs 13 residues. Trimming pared 7 bases from V and 8 bases from J, leaving 15 bases between. Germline V gene lookup returns CDR1 SGHAT and CDR2 FQNNGV.